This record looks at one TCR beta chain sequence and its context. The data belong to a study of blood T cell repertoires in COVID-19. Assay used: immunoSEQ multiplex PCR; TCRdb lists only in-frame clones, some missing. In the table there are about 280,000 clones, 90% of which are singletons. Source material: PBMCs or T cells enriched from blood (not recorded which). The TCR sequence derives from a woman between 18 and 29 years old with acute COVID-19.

The CDR3 spells CASSYLLGQGSSPLHF. The CDR3 DNA reads as TGTGCCAGCAGTTACCTACTCGGACAGGGGAGCTCACCCCTCCACTTT. V usage is TRBV28 and J usage is TRBJ1-6; 9 bases line up with TRBD1. V gave up 4 bases and J gave up 10 bases; unmatched junction bases: 11. The CDR3 length is 16 residues. Germline-derived CDR1 and CDR2 are MDHEN and SYDVKM.